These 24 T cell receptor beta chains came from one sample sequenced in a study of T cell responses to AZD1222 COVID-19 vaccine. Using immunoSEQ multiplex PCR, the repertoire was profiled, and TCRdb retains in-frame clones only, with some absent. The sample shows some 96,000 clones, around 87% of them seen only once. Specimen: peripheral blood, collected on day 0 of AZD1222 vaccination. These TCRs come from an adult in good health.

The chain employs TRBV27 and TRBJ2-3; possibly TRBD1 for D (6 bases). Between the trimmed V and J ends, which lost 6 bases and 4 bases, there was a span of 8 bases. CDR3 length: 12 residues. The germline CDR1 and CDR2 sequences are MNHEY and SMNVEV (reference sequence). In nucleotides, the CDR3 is TGTGCCAGCAGAGGGGGTGCAGATACGCAGTATTTT. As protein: CASRGGADTQYF.

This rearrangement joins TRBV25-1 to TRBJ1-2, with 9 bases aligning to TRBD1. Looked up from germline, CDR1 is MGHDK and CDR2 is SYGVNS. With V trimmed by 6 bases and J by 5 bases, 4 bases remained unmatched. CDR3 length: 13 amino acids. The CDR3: CASRGQGSYGYTF. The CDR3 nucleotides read TGTGCCAGCAGGGGACAGGGTTCGTATGGCTACACCTTC.

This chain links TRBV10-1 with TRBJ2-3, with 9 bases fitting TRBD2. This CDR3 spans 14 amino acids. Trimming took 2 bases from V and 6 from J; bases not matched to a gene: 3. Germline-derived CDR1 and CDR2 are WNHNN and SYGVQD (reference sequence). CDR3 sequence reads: CASSEGTSGDTQYF. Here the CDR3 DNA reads TGCGCCAGCAGTGAGGGCACTAGCGGGGATACGCAGTATTTT.

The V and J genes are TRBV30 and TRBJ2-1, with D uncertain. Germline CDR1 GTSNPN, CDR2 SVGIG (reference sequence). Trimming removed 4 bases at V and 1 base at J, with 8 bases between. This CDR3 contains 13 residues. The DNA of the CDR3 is TGTGCCTGGAAGGTTGGGTCCTACAATGAGCAGTTCTTC. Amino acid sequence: CAWKVGSYNEQFF.

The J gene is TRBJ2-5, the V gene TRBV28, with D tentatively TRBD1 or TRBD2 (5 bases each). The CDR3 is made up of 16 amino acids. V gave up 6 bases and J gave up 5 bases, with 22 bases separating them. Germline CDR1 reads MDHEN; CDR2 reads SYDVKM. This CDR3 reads CASSTKTRTWGETQYF. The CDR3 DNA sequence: TGTGCCAGCAGCACCAAGACTCGGACTTGGGGGGAGACCCAGTACTTC.

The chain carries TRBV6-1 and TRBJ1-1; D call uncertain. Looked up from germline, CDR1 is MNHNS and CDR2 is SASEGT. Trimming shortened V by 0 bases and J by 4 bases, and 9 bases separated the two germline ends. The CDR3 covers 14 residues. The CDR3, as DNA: TGTGCCAGCAGTGAAGCCCCTACGGGCACTGAAGCTTTCTTT. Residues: CASSEAPTGTEAFF.

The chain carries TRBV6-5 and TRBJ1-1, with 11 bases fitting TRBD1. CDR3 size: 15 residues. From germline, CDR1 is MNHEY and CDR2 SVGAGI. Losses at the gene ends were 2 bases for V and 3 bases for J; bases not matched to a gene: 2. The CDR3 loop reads CASSYGDRGDTEAFF. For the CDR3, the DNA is TGTGCCAGCAGTTACGGGGACAGGGGGGACACTGAAGCTTTCTTT.

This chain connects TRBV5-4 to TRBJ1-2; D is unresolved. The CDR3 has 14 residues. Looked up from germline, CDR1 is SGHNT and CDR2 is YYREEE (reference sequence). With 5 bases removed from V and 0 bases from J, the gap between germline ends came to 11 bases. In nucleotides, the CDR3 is TGTGCCAGCAGACCCTTGGCTGCTAACTATGGCTACACCTTC. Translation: CASRPLAANYGYTF.

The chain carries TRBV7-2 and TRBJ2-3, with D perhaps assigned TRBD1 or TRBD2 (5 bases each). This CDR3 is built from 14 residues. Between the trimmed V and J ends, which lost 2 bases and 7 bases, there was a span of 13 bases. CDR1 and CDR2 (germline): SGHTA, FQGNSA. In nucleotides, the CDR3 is TGTGCCAGCAGCTTATTCCGGGGCGCTAATACGCAGTATTTT. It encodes CASSLFRGANTQYF.

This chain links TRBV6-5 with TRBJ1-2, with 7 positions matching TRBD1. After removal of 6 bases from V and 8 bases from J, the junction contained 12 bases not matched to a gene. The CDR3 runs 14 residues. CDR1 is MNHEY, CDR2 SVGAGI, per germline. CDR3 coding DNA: TGTGCCAGCAGGTCTCAGGGGGGAGAGTCGGGCTACACCTTC. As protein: CASRSQGGESGYTF.

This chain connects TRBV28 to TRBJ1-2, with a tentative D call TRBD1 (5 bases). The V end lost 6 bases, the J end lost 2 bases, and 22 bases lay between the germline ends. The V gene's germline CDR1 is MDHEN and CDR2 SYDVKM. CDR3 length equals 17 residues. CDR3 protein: CASSRPRQPMENYGYTF. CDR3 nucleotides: TGTGCCAGCAGCCGCCCGCGACAGCCTATGGAAAACTATGGCTACACCTTC.

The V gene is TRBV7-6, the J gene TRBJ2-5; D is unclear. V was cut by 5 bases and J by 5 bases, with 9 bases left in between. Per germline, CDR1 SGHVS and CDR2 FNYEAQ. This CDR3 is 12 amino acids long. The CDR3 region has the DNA TGTGCCAGCAGCCGTTCTCCGGAGACCCAGTACTTC. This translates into CASSRSPETQYF.

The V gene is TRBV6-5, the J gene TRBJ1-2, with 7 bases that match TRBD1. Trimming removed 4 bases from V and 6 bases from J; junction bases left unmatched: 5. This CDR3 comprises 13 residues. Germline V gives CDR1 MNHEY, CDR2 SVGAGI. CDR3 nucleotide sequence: TGTGCCAGCAGTTCCAACAGGGGTAATGGCTACACCTTC. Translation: CASSSNRGNGYTF.

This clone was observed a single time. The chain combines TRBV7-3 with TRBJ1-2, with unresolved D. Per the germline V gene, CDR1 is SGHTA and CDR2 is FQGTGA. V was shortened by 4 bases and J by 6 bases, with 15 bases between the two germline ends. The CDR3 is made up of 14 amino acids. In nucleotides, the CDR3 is TGTGCCAGCAGCTCAGGCGGTCGGACCGATGGCTACACCTTC. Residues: CASSSGGRTDGYTF.

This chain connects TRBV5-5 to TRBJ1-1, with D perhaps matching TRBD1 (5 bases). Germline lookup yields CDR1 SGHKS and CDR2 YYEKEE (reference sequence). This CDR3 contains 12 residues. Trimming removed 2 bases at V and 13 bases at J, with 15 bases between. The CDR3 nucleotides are TGTGCCAGCAGCTTTCGTCCAGGGTATGGTTTCTTT. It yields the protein CASSFRPGYGFF.

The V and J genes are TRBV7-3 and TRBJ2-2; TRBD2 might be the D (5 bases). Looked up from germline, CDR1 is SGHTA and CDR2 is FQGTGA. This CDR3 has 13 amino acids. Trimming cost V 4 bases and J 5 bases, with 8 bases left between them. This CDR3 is CASSSGKTGELFF. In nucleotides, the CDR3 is TGTGCCAGCAGCTCCGGGAAAACCGGGGAGCTGTTTTTT.

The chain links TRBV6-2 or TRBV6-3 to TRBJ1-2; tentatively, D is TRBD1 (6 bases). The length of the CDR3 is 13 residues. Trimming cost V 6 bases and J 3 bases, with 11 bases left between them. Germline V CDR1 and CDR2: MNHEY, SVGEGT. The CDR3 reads CASSNRVDYGYTF. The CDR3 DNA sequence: TGTGCCAGCAGCAACAGGGTAGACTATGGCTACACCTTC.

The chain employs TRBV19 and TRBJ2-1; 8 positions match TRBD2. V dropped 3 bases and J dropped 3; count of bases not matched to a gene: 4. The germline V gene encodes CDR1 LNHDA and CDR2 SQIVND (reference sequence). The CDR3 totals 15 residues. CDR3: CASSMSGRSYNEQFF. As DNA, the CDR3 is TGTGCCAGTAGTATGAGCGGGAGAAGCTACAATGAGCAGTTCTTC.

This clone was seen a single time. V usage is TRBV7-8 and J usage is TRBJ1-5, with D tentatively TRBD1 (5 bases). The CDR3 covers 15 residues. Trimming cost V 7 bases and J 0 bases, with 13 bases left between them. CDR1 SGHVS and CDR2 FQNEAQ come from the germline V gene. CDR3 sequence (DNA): TGTGCCAGCAAGCCCCCGGGGGATAGCAATCAGCCCCAGCATTTT. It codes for CASKPPGDSNQPQHF.

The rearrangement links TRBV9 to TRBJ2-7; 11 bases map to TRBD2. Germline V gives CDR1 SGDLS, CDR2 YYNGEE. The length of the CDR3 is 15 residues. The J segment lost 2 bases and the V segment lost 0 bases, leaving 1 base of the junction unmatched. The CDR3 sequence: CASSVGLAGTYEQYF. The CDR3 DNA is TGTGCCAGCAGCGTAGGACTAGCGGGAACCTACGAGCAGTACTTC.

The CDR3 nucleotides read TGTGCCAGCAGCTCCGTAGCGGGAGGGAACACCGGGGAGCTGTTTTTT. This codes for CASSSVAGGNTGELFF. The V call is TRBV7-2, the J call TRBJ2-2; the match to TRBD2 covers 10 bases. Germline V gene sequence: CDR1 SGHTA, CDR2 FQGNSA. After removal of 4 bases from V and 1 base from J, the junction contained 3 bases not matched to a gene. The CDR3 totals 16 residues.

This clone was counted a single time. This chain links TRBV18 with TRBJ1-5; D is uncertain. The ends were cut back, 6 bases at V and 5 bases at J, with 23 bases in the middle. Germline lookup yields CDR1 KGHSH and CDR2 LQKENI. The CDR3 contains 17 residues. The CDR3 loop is CASSRDRRATNYQPQHF. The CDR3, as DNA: TGTGCCAGCTCCAGAGATAGGAGAGCAACGAATTATCAGCCCCAGCATTTT.

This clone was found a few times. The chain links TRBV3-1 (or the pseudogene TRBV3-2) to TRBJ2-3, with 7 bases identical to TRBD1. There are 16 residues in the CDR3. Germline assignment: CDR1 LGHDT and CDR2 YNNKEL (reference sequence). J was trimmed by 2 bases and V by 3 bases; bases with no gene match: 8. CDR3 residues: CASSQGTEVNTDTQYF. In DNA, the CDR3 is TGTGCCAGCAGCCAGGGGACAGAGGTAAACACAGATACGCAGTATTTT.

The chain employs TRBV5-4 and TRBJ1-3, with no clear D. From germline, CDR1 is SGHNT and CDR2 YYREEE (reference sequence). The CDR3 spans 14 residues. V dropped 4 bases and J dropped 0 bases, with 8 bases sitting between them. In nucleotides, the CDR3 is TGTGCCAGCAGCACCGGACTCTCTGGAAACACCATATATTTT. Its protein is CASSTGLSGNTIYF.